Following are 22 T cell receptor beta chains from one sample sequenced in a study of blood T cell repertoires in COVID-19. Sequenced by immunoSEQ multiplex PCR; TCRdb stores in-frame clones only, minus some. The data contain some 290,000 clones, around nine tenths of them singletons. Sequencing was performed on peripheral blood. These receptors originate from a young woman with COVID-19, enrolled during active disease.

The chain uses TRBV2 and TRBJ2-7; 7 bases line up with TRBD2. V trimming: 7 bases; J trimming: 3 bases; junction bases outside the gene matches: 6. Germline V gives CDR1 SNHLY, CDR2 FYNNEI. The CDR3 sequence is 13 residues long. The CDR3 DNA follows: TGTGCCAGCACTGAGCGGGACTTCTACGAGCAGTACTTC. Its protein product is CASTERDFYEQYF.

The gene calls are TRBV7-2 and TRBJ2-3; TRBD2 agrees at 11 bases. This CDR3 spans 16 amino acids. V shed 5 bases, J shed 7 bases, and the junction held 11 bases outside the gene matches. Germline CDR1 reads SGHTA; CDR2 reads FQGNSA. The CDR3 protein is CASSPGSSGGRNTQYF. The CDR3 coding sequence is TGTGCCAGCAGCCCAGGCTCTAGCGGGGGGAGGAATACGCAGTATTTT.

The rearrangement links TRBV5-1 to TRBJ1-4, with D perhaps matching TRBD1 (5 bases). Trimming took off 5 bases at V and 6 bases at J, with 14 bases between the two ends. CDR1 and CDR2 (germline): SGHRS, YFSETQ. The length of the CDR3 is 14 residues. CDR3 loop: CASRSSGAYEKLFF. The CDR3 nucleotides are TGCGCCAGCAGATCAAGCGGGGCTTATGAAAAACTGTTTTTT.

CDR3 bases: TGTGCCAGTAGGCCGACAGCACCAAGGCCTGAAGCTTTCTTT. It encodes CASRPTAPRPEAFF. V usage is TRBV19 and J usage is TRBJ1-1; possibly TRBD1 for D (5 bases). Germline V CDR1 and CDR2: LNHDA, SQIVND (reference sequence). V was pared by 6 bases and J by 6 bases, with 17 bases between. The CDR3 totals 14 residues.

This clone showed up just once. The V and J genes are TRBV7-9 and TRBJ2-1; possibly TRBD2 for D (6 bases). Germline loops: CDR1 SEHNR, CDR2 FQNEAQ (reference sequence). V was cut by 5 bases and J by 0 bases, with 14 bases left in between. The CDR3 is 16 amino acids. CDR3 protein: CASSTLLGLSYNEQFF. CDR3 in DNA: TGTGCCAGCAGCACCTTACTGGGACTCTCCTACAATGAGCAGTTCTTC.

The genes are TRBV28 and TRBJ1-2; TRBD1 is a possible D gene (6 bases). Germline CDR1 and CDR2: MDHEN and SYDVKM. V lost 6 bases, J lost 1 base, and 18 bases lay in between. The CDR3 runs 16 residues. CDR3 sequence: CASSFSLRTDNYGYTF. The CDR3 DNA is TGTGCCAGCAGCTTTTCCCTTCGGACAGATAACTATGGCTACACCTTC.

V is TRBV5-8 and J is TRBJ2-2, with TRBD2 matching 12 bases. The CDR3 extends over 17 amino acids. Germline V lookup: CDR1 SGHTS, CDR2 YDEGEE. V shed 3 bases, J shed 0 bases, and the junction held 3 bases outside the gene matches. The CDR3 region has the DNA TGTGCCAGCAGCTACGGACTAGCGGGGACGAACACCGGGGAGCTGTTTTTT. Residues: CASSYGLAGTNTGELFF.

CDR3 in amino acids: CASSLPSGRDIQYF. The CDR3, as DNA: TGTGCCAGCAGTTTACCTAGCGGGAGGGACATTCAGTACTTC. The rearrangement uses TRBV28 and TRBJ2-4; TRBD2 aligns across 12 bases. CDR3 size: 14 residues. V shed 2 bases, J shed 8 bases, and the junction held 1 base outside the gene matches. The germline CDR1 and CDR2 sequences are MDHEN and SYDVKM. The whole variable domain, filled in from reference TRBV28 and TRBJ2-4, reads DVKVTQSSRYLVKRTGEKVFLECVQDMDHENMFWYRQDPGLGLRLIYFSYDVKMKEKGDIPEGYSVSREKKERFSLILESASTNQTSMYLCASSLPSGRDIQYFGAGTRLSVL.

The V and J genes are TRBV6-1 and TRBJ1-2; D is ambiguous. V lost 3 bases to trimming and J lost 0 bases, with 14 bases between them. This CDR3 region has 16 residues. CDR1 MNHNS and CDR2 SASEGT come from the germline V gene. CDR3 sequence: CASSDRLPPTNYGYTF. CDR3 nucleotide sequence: TGTGCCAGCAGTGATCGCCTCCCCCCTACTAACTATGGCTACACCTTC.

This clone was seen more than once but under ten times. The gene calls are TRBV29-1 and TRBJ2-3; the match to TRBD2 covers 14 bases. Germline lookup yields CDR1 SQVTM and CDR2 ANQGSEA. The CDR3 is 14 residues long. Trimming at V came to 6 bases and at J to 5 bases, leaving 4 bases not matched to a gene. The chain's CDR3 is CSVVGLAGEDTQYF. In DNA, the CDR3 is TGCAGCGTGGTGGGACTAGCGGGAGAAGATACGCAGTATTTT.

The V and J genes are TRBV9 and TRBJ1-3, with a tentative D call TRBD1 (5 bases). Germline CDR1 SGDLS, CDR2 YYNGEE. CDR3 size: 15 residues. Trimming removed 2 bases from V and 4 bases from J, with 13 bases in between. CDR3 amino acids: CASSVLGAGGNTIYF. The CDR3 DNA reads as TGTGCCAGCAGCGTTCTAGGGGCTGGGGGAAACACCATATATTTT.

The CDR3 DNA sequence: TGCGCCAGCAGCTGGTCGGGACTAGCTCGGGCCGGGGAGCTGTTTTTT. Amino acid sequence: CASSWSGLARAGELFF. The chain uses TRBV5-1 and TRBJ2-2, with 9 bases that match TRBD2. The CDR3 totals 16 residues. V lost 3 bases and J lost 6; bases outside the gene matches: 9. Per germline, CDR1 SGHRS and CDR2 YFSETQ.

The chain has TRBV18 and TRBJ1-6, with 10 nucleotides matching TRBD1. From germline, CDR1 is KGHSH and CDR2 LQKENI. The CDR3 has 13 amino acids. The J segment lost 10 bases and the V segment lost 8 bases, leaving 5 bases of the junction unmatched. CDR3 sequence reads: CASGDRGGSPLHF. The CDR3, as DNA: TGTGCCAGCGGGGACAGGGGAGGATCACCCCTCCACTTT.

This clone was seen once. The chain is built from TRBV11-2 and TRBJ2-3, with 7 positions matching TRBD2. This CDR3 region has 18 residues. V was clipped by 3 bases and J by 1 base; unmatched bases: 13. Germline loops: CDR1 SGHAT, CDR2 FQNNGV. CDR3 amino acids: CASSFNRALAGGTDTQYF. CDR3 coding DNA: TGTGCCAGCAGCTTCAATCGAGCCTTAGCGGGCGGCACAGATACGCAGTATTTT.

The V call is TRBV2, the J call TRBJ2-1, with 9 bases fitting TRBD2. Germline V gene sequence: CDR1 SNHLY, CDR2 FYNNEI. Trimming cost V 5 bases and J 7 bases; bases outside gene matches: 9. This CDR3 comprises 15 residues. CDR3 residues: CASSPFAGGGNEQFF. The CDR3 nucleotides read TGTGCCAGCAGTCCCTTCGCGGGAGGGGGTAATGAGCAGTTCTTC.

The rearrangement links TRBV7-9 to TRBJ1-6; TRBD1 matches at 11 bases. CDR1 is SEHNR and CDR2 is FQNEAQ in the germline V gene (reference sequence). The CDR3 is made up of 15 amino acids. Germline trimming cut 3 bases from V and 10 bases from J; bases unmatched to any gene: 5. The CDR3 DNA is TGTGCCAGCAGCTTCCGGGACAGGGGGGAGTCACCCCTCCACTTT. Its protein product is CASSFRDRGESPLHF. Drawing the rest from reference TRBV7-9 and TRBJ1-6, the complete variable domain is DTGVSQNPRHKITKRGQNVTFRCDPISEHNRLYWYRQTLGQGPEFLTYFQNEAQLEKSRLLSDRFSAERPKGSFSTLEIQRTEQGDSAMYLCASSFRDRGESPLHFGNGTRLTVT.

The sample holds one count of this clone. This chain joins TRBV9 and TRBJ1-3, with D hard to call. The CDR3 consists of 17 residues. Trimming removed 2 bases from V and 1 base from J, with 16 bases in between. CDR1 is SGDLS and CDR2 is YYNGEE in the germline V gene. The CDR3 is CASSVNGEWRSGNTIYF. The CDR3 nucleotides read TGTGCCAGCAGCGTCAACGGTGAATGGAGATCTGGAAACACCATATATTTT.

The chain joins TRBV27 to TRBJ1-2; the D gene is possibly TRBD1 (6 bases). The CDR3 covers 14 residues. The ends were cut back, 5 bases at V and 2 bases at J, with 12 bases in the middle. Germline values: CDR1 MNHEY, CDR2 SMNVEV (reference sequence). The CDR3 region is CASSRQGTNYGYTF. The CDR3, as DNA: TGTGCCAGCAGTCGGCAGGGGACCAACTATGGCTACACCTTC.

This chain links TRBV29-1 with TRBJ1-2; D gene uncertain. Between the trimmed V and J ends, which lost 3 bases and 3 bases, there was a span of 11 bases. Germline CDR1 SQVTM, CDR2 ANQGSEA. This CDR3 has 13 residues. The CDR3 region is CSVESPDYYGYTF. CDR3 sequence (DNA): TGCAGCGTTGAGTCACCAGATTACTATGGCTACACCTTC. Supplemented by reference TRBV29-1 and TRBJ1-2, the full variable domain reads SAVISQKPSRDICQRGTSLTIQCQVDSQVTMMFWYRQQPGQSLTLIATANQGSEATYESGFVIDKFPISRPNLTFSTLTVSNMSPEDSSIYLCSVESPDYYGYTFGSGTRLTVV.

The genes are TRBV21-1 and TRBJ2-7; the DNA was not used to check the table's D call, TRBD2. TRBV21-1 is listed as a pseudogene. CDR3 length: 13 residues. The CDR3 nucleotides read TGTGCCAGCAGCAATGTTGGAGACTACGAGCAGTACTTC. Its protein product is CASSNVGDYEQYF.

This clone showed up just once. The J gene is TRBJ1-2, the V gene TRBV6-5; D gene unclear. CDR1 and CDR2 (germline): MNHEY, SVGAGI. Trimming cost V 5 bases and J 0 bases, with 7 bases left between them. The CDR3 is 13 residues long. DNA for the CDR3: TGTGCCAGCAGTAAACAATCTAACTATGGCTACACCTTC. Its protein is CASSKQSNYGYTF.

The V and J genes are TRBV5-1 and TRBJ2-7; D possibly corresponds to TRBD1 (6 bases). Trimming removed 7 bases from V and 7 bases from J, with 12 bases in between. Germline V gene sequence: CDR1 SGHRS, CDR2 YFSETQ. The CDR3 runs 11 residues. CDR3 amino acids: CASGVDREQYF. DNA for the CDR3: TGCGCCAGCGGGGTTGACAGGGAGCAGTACTTC.